This TCR beta chain was captured in a study of cytomegalovirus exposure and HLA in healthy donors. Study details: Earlier, some 180 million T cells were analyzed, and some 120 million unique TCR beta sequences were found among them.

CDR3 length equals 13 residues. Per the germline V gene, CDR1 is GTSNPN and CDR2 is SVGIG (reference sequence). Trimming cost V 0 bases and J 8 bases, with 13 bases left between them. This clone was found once. Amplification used 60 Vbeta primers and 13 Jbeta primers. Generated by immunoSEQ multiplex PCR, the TCRdb table keeps only in-frame clones and is missing some. The sample has 95,000 or so clones, 81% seen once. The chain recombines TRBV30 with TRBJ1-2; D unresolved. The sample comprised PBMCs. This receptor was identified in a woman aged 70-85 years in good health and CMV-seropositive. This chain's CDR3 is CAWSVAGAQGYTF. The CDR3 DNA sequence: TGTGCCTGGAGTGTAGCCGGCGCACAGGGCTACACCTTC.